One sample yielded the 13 T cell receptor beta chains listed below, sequenced in a study of blood T cell repertoires in COVID-19. Assay: immunoSEQ multiplex PCR; the TCRdb copy retains only in-frame clones and omits some. The profile shows tens of thousands of clones, under 95% of them singletons. Sequencing was done on a sample of peripheral blood. These receptors were obtained from a human donor with active COVID-19. The donor label of this sample is uncertain.

The J gene is TRBJ2-7, the V gene TRBV3-1 (or the pseudogene TRBV3-2), with 10 nucleotides matching TRBD1. CDR3 size: 15 residues. Trimming cost V 1 base and J 5 bases; bases outside gene matches: 5. The V gene's germline CDR1 is LGHDT and CDR2 YNNKEL (reference sequence). The CDR3 is CASSQVRTGGDEQYF. As DNA, the CDR3 is TGTGCCAGCAGCCAAGTCCGGACAGGGGGGGACGAGCAGTACTTC.

The chain links TRBV4-2 to TRBJ2-7, with 8 bases fitting TRBD1. Germline V gene lookup returns CDR1 LGHNA and CDR2 YNFKEQ. CDR3 length: 15 residues. Trimming cost V 5 bases and J 1 base; bases outside gene matches: 7. CDR3 sequence reads: CASSSGQGASYEQYF. CDR3 DNA sequence: TGTGCCAGCAGCTCGGGGCAGGGGGCTTCCTACGAGCAGTACTTC.

For this clone: The sample holds other DNA sequences that translate to the same CDR3. The chain recombines TRBV2 with TRBJ1-5, with D hard to call. Germline V gene data show CDR1 as SNHLY and CDR2 as FYNNEI. With 4 bases removed from V and 1 base from J, the gap between germline ends came to 14 bases. The length of the CDR3 is 16 residues. Written as DNA, the CDR3 is TGTGCCAGCAGTGTCTATCGGGGAGAAAGCAATCAGCCCCAGCATTTT. Translated, it gives CASSVYRGESNQPQHF.

This chain joins TRBV6-2 or TRBV6-3 and TRBJ1-3, with unresolved D. CDR3 length equals 14 residues. Between the trimmed V and J ends, which lost 5 bases and 3 bases, there was a span of 11 bases. Germline-derived CDR1 and CDR2 are MNHEY and SVGEGT. CDR3 bases: TGTGCCAGCAGTACCACCCTCAGTGGAAACACCATATATTTT. Its protein is CASSTTLSGNTIYF.

This rearrangement joins TRBV7-3 to TRBJ2-4; maybe TRBD2 (6 bases). Per the germline V gene, CDR1 is SGHTA and CDR2 is FQGTGA. V was cut by 3 bases and J by 0 bases, with 6 bases left in between. This CDR3 is built from 14 residues. The CDR3 loop reads CASSLGGAKNIQYF. In DNA, the CDR3 is TGTGCCAGCAGCTTGGGGGGAGCCAAAAACATTCAGTACTTC.

The rearrangement uses TRBV4-1 and TRBJ1-2, with D unresolved. The germline CDR1 and CDR2 sequences are MGHRA and YSYEKL. V was pared by 0 bases and J by 2 bases, with 10 bases between. This CDR3 region has 15 residues. This chain's CDR3 is CASSQDAGENYGYTF. CDR3 DNA: TGCGCCAGCAGCCAAGACGCAGGCGAAAACTATGGCTACACCTTC.

The chain has TRBV18 and TRBJ2-2, with TRBD1 as a possible D gene (6 bases). The germline V gene encodes CDR1 KGHSH and CDR2 LQKENI. The CDR3 spans 16 residues. V was cut by 3 bases and J by 6 bases, with 17 bases left in between. CDR3: CASSPSQGEGAGELFF. The CDR3 nucleotides read TGTGCCAGCTCACCCTCACAGGGCGAAGGGGCCGGGGAGCTGTTTTTT.

The chain couples TRBV19 to TRBJ2-3; TRBD2 aligns across 8 bases. Trimming took 3 bases from V and 6 from J; bases not matched to a gene: 2. The CDR3 covers 13 residues. CDR1 and CDR2 from the germline V gene are LNHDA and SQIVND (reference sequence). The CDR3 bases are TGTGCCAGTAGTATCGGGGGGGCCGATACGCAGTATTTT. Residues: CASSIGGADTQYF.

The chain combines TRBV4-3 with TRBJ1-1, with D possibly TRBD1 on 5 matching bases. Germline lookup yields CDR1 LGHNA and CDR2 YSLEER. The CDR3 extends over 15 amino acids. The V end lost 6 bases, the J end lost 2 bases, and 16 bases lay between the germline ends. The CDR3 DNA is TGCGCCAGCAGTCCTTCACAGGAGCCAAACACTGAAGCTTTCTTT. This codes for CASSPSQEPNTEAFF.

This clone was seen only once. The chain is built from TRBV7-9 and TRBJ1-1, with 10 bases identical to TRBD1. Germline V gene data show CDR1 as SEHNR and CDR2 as FQNEAQ (reference sequence). V shed 3 bases and J 4 bases; nucleotides not matched to a gene: 8. The CDR3 length is 16 residues. The CDR3 region is CASSLGGTGEGTEAFF. The CDR3 region has the DNA TGTGCCAGCAGCTTGGGAGGGACAGGGGAGGGCACTGAAGCTTTCTTT.

This sequence joins TRBV5-6 and TRBJ1-6; the match to TRBD1 covers 9 bases. The CDR3 consists of 16 residues. Germline CDR1 is SGHDT and CDR2 is YYEEEE. With 2 bases clipped from V and 5 bases from J, the junction kept 5 bases outside the gene matches. CDR3 nucleotide sequence: TGTGCCAGCAGCTTAGAACAGGGGGCGAATAATTCACCCCTCCACTTT. It translates to CASSLEQGANNSPLHF.

This clone was seen just once. J is TRBJ2-3 and V is TRBV7-2, with 10 nucleotides matching TRBD2. This CDR3 comprises 18 residues. Germline CDR1 is SGHTA and CDR2 is FQGNSA. V lost 4 bases to trimming and J lost 1 base; unmatched junction nucleotides: 11. The DNA for the CDR3 is TGTGCCAGCAGCTCGCGTCCGCTAGCGGGGGTCGGCACAGATACGCAGTATTTT. Encoded protein: CASSSRPLAGVGTDTQYF.

This clone was counted between two and nine times. The rearrangement uses TRBV5-8 and TRBJ2-7; 9 positions agree with TRBD1. Trimming cost V 4 bases and J 5 bases; bases outside gene matches: 7. This CDR3 region has 14 residues. Germline loops: CDR1 SGHTS, CDR2 YDEGEE. The CDR3 bases are TGTGCCAGCAGCGACCGGGACAGGGTCCACGAGCAGTACTTC. The encoded protein is CASSDRDRVHEQYF.